This TCR beta chain was captured in a study of T-cell memory formation after mild COVID-19. Study at large: Most TCR clusters belonged to a single donor.

This CDR3 has 16 residues. Germline-derived CDR1 and CDR2 are SGHTA and FQGNSA. J was trimmed by 7 bases and V by 5 bases; bases with no gene match: 11. A 5'RACE reaction primed in the constant segment made cDNA libraries of TCR alpha and TCR beta, and these carried sample barcodes and UMIs. Via MiXCR, TCRdb re-called the 5' RACE reads, giving one row per CDR3 protein. The table has roughly 280,000 distinct CDR3 sequences, approximately 8% seen once. This chain connects TRBV7-2 to TRBJ1-2; TRBD1 aligns across 12 bases. Material: PBMCs or a T cell subset sorted from them (not recorded which). This TCR derives from a man aged 18-30 years who had mild COVID-19 (a few samples of this study predate the infection). Cell type and time point are not known. The CDR3 coding sequence is TGTGCCAGCAGCCGAACACCGGGACAGGGGGCGCTTGGCTACACCTTC. It codes for CASSRTPGQGALGYTF.